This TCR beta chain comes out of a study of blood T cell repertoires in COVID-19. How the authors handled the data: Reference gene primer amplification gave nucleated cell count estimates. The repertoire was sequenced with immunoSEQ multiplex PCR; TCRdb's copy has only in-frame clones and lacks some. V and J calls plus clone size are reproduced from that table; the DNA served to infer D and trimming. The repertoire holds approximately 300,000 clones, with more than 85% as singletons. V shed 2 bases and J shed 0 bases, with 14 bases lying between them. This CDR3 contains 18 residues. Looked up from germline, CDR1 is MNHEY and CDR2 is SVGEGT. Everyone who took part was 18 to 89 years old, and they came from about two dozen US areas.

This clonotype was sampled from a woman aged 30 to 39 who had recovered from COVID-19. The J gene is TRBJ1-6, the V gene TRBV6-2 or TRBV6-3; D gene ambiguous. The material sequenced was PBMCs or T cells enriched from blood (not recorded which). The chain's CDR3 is CASSYPPLLSSYNSPLHF. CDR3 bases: TGTGCCAGCAGTTACCCGCCTCTCCTGAGCTCCTATAATTCACCCCTCCACTTT.